The 32 T cell receptor beta chains below were found in one sample sequenced in a study of identical twins. TCRdb used MiXCR to reprocess the 5' RACE reads, holding one entry per CDR3 protein. The sample lists about 490,000 distinct CDR3 sequences; approximately 16% were seen once. The same specimen was also included in a second study, on yellow fever vaccine responses in identical twins.

Sequencing used CD4+ T cells sorted from blood. Receptor source: a woman aged 18 to 35 in good health.

This clonotype was counted a few times. The chain is built from TRBV27 and TRBJ2-1; TRBD1 matches 9 bases. The J segment lost 6 bases and the V segment lost 5 bases, leaving 11 bases of the junction unmatched. The V gene's germline CDR1 is MNHEY and CDR2 SMNVEV (reference sequence). This CDR3 contains 16 residues. Here the CDR3 reads CASSLRTGAYINEQFF. Here the CDR3 DNA reads TGTGCCAGCAGTCTACGGACAGGGGCCTATATCAATGAGCAGTTCTTC.

This clonotype was counted a few times. V gene TRBV4-2 combines with J gene TRBJ2-5; TRBD2 matches 12 bases. V gave up 2 bases and J gave up 9 bases; unmatched junction bases: 7. Germline CDR1 and CDR2: LGHNA and YNFKEQ. The CDR3 spans 15 residues. CDR3 sequence (DNA): TGTGCCAGCAGCCAACGGCTAGCGGGAGGGGTGGCCCAGTACTTC. Its protein is CASSQRLAGGVAQYF.

A single count supports this clonotype. The chain joins TRBV12-3 or TRBV12-4 to TRBJ2-5; TRBD2 matches at 11 bases. V was pared by 10 bases and J by 0 bases, with 19 bases of the junction left unmatched. The CDR3 covers 19 residues. In DNA form, the CDR3 reads TGTGCCATCTGTTTAGCGGTGGCTAGCGGGGGGACGTACCAAGAGACCCAGTACTTC. Protein product: CAICLAVASGGTYQETQYF.

This clonotype came up a few times. The chain couples TRBV3-1 to TRBJ1-6; D gene ambiguous. Between the trimmed V and J ends, which lost 4 bases and 3 bases, there was a span of 10 bases. CDR3 length equals 15 residues. Germline V lookup: CDR1 LGHDT, CDR2 YNNKEL (reference sequence). The CDR3 coding sequence is TGTGCCAGCAGCCCCTCCGTGGGCTATAATTCACCCCTCCACTTT. Translating it yields CASSPSVGYNSPLHF.

The V gene is TRBV28, the J gene TRBJ2-1; 13 positions agree with TRBD2. The CDR3 extends over 15 amino acids. In germline, CDR1 is MDHEN, CDR2 SYDVKM. V was pared by 8 bases and J by 7 bases, with 8 bases of the junction left unmatched. CDR3: CASLSLAGGRNEQFF. Here the CDR3 DNA reads TGTGCCAGCCTGTCACTAGCGGGGGGGAGGAATGAGCAGTTCTTC.

This clonotype turned up a few times. This sequence joins TRBV20-1 and TRBJ1-1, with D uncertain. V was cut by 5 bases and J by 6 bases, with 19 bases left in between. The CDR3 is 14 amino acids. Germline V gives CDR1 DFQATT, CDR2 SNEGSKA (reference sequence). CDR3 amino acids: CSAGTLGMYAEAFF. The CDR3, as DNA: TGCAGTGCTGGAACCCTGGGGATGTATGCTGAAGCTTTCTTT.

The chain is built from TRBV20-1 and TRBJ2-7, with D unclear. The CDR3 is 13 amino acids. V shed 7 bases and J shed 0 bases, with 13 bases lying between them. Per germline, CDR1 DFQATT and CDR2 SNEGSKA (reference sequence). The CDR3 here is CSGINQSSYEQYF. The CDR3 DNA is TGCAGTGGGATAAACCAGAGCTCCTACGAGCAGTACTTC.

The chain joins TRBV7-2 to TRBJ2-5; the match to TRBD2 covers 7 bases. J lost 3 bases, V lost 0 bases, and 7 bases had no gene match. Germline V gives CDR1 SGHTA, CDR2 FQGNSA. The CDR3 length is 16 residues. The CDR3 spells CASSLALWGGEETQYF. CDR3 bases: TGTGCCAGCAGCTTAGCGCTTTGGGGGGGAGAAGAGACCCAGTACTTC.

This clonotype appeared a few times. V is TRBV7-2 and J is TRBJ2-7; D may match TRBD1 or TRBD2 (5 bases each). There are 14 residues in the CDR3. Trimming removed 6 bases at V and 3 bases at J, with 15 bases between. In germline, CDR1 is SGHTA, CDR2 FQGNSA. The CDR3 here is CASRGTESYYEQYF. CDR3 nucleotides: TGTGCCAGCAGGGGGACGGAGTCTTACTACGAGCAGTACTTC.

The chain combines TRBV4-1 with TRBJ2-2, with D possibly matching TRBD1 (6 bases). This CDR3 comprises 16 residues. V was trimmed by 2 bases and J by 6 bases, leaving 16 bases between them. Looked up from germline, CDR1 is MGHRA and CDR2 is YSYEKL. CDR3 in amino acids: CASSQPGQRTAGELFF. The CDR3 nucleotides read TGCGCCAGCAGCCAACCCGGACAGCGAACGGCCGGGGAGCTGTTTTTT.

This clonotype came up a few times. This sequence joins TRBV7-9 and TRBJ2-2, with 11 bases matching TRBD2. The CDR3 loop spans 15 amino acids. Per the germline V gene, CDR1 is SEHNR and CDR2 is FQNEAQ (reference sequence). Trimming took 5 bases from V and 4 from J; bases not matched to a gene: 3. CDR3 DNA: TGTGCCAGCAGCCCACTAGCGGGAGCCACCGGGGAGCTGTTTTTT. It encodes CASSPLAGATGELFF.

The chain couples TRBV18 to TRBJ2-2; TRBD2 matches at 13 bases. V lost 3 bases, J lost 0 bases, and 4 bases stayed unmatched. CDR3 length equals 18 residues. CDR1 KGHSH and CDR2 LQKENI come from the germline V gene. The CDR3 nucleotides read TGTGCCAGCTCACCGGGACTAGCGGGGATCGCGAACACCGGGGAGCTGTTTTTT. Translation gives CASSPGLAGIANTGELFF. The variable domain in full, with the rest retrieved from reference TRBV18 and TRBJ2-2, is NAGVMQNPRHLVRRRGQEARLRCSPMKGHSHVYWYRQLPEEGLKFMVYLQKENIIDESGMPKERFSAEFPKEGPSILRIQQVVRGDSAAYFCASSPGLAGIANTGELFFGEGSRLTVL.

This clonotype occurred a few times. The rearrangement joins TRBV5-6 to TRBJ1-1; D is perhaps TRBD1 (5 bases). Looked up from germline, CDR1 is SGHDT and CDR2 is YYEEEE. The CDR3 consists of 16 residues. V was cut by 4 bases and J by 1 base, with 17 bases left in between. CDR3 bases: TGTGCCAGCAGCCGTGGGACCCGAACCTCGAACACTGAAGCTTTCTTT. It specifies CASSRGTRTSNTEAFF.

This sequence joins TRBV20-1 and TRBJ2-1; 8 bases map to TRBD2. The CDR3 consists of 16 residues. Germline lookup yields CDR1 DFQATT and CDR2 SNEGSKA (reference sequence). V was clipped by 2 bases and J by 9 bases; unmatched bases: 15. The CDR3 DNA reads TGCAGTGCTAGACTATCTGGGATAGCGGGGATCCGTGAGCAGTTCTTC. Protein product: CSARLSGIAGIREQFF.

The chain is built from TRBV5-1 and TRBJ2-2; D might be TRBD2 (5 bases). Trimming left V 0 bases short and J 4 bases short, with 10 bases between. From germline, CDR1 is SGHRS and CDR2 YFSETQ. The CDR3 is 15 amino acids. CDR3 coding DNA: TGCGCCAGCAGCTTGGCGTCGGCGGGCACCGGGGAGCTGTTTTTT. As protein: CASSLASAGTGELFF.

This clonotype has more than one count but fewer than ten. In DNA form, the CDR3 reads TGCGCCAGCAGCTTGGTCCGGGCCCCACAAGAGACCCAGTACTTC. Translating gives CASSLVRAPQETQYF. V usage is TRBV5-1 and J usage is TRBJ2-5; D is uncertain. V was clipped by 0 bases and J by 2 bases, with 11 bases between them. CDR1 and CDR2 (germline): SGHRS, YFSETQ. The CDR3 is 15 residues long. The full variable domain, completed using reference TRBV5-1 and TRBJ2-5, is KAGVTQTPRYLIKTRGQQVTLSCSPISGHRSVSWYQQTPGQGLQFLFEYFSETQRNKGNFPGRFSGRQFSNSRSEMNVSTLELGDSALYLCASSLVRAPQETQYFGPGTRLLVL.

V is TRBV21-1 and J is TRBJ2-7; the table's TRBD1 call for D was not verified on the DNA. TRBV21-1 is a pseudogene locus. The CDR3 spans 16 residues. The CDR3 is CASSTRDRGRCYEQYF. The CDR3 DNA sequence: TGTGCCAGCAGCACGCGGGACAGGGGGCGTTGCTACGAGCAGTACTTC.

There are a few counts of this clonotype. The J gene is TRBJ2-1, the V gene TRBV19, with 7 bases fitting TRBD2. Trimming took 5 bases from V and 14 from J; bases not matched to a gene: 9. The CDR3 runs 12 residues. CDR1 is LNHDA, CDR2 SQIVND, per germline (reference sequence). The DNA of the CDR3 is TGTGCCAGTAGTCCCGTAAGCGGGACGGAGTTCTTC. Translated: CASSPVSGTEFF.

The J gene is TRBJ2-1, the V gene TRBV27; 9 bases agree with TRBD1. V lost 5 bases to trimming and J lost 4 bases; unmatched junction nucleotides: 9. The CDR3 covers 16 residues. Germline CDR1 MNHEY, CDR2 SMNVEV (reference sequence). The CDR3 loop is CASSIGTGGVYNEQFF. CDR3 bases: TGTGCCAGCAGTATCGGAACAGGGGGCGTTTACAATGAGCAGTTCTTC.

The sample holds one count of this clonotype. This rearrangement joins TRBV4-1 to TRBJ2-7; unclear D gene. CDR1 is MGHRA, CDR2 YSYEKL, per germline. The CDR3 is 16 amino acids. V was pared by 1 base and J by 2 bases, with 15 bases between. CDR3 sequence reads: CASSQGRGPSTYEQYF. The CDR3 nucleotides read TGCGCCAGCAGCCAAGGGCGTGGCCCAAGCACCTACGAGCAGTACTTC.

The sample holds a few counts of this clonotype. V gene TRBV28 combines with J gene TRBJ2-5, with 9 bases that match TRBD1. CDR1 and CDR2 from the germline V gene are MDHEN and SYDVKM. Germline trimming cut 7 bases from V and 7 bases from J; bases unmatched to any gene: 7. The CDR3 covers 13 residues. Here the CDR3 reads CASTWTGAGTQYF. Written as DNA, the CDR3 is TGTGCCAGCACCTGGACAGGGGCAGGGACCCAGTACTTC.

This clonotype has ten or more counts. The rearrangement joins TRBV29-1 to TRBJ2-2, with TRBD2 matching 7 bases. Germline assignment: CDR1 SQVTM and CDR2 ANQGSEA. The CDR3 length is 14 residues. The trim removed 4 bases at V and 3 bases at J, leaving 5 bases unmatched. This chain's CDR3 is CSVGGRSHTGELFF. In DNA form, the CDR3 reads TGCAGCGTTGGCGGGAGATCTCACACCGGGGAGCTGTTTTTT.

This clonotype has just a few counts. The chain employs TRBV7-2 and TRBJ2-5; D may be TRBD2 (5 bases). Per the germline V gene, CDR1 is SGHTA and CDR2 is FQGNSA. The CDR3 extends over 16 amino acids. Trimming left V 5 bases short and J 2 bases short, with 18 bases between. CDR3 DNA: TGTGCCAGCAGCACTCGGATCGGGAACAATCAAGAGACCCAGTACTTC. This translates into CASSTRIGNNQETQYF. The full variable domain, in which reference TRBV7-2 and TRBJ2-5 provide the parts outside the CDR3, is GAGVSQSPSNKVTEKGKDVELRCDPISGHTALYWYRQSLGQGLEFLIYFQGNSAPDKSGLPSDRFSAERTGGSVSTLTIQRTQQEDSAVYLCASSTRIGNNQETQYFGPGTRLLVL.

The V call is TRBV5-5, the J call TRBJ2-1, with 11 positions matching TRBD2. After removal of 3 bases from V and 7 bases from J, the junction contained 9 bases not matched to a gene. Germline values: CDR1 SGHKS, CDR2 YYEKEE (reference sequence). This CDR3 is built from 16 residues. The CDR3 here is CASSSLAGGGGNEQFF. The CDR3, as DNA: TGTGCCAGCAGCTCGCTAGCGGGGGGCGGGGGTAATGAGCAGTTCTTC.

This clonotype came up many times. This chain connects TRBV15 to TRBJ2-1, with D possibly TRBD1 on 5 matching bases. The germline CDR1 and CDR2 sequences are LNHNV and YYDKDF (reference sequence). The CDR3 covers 13 residues. The ends were cut back, 0 bases at V and 10 bases at J, with 10 bases in the middle. CDR3 in DNA: TGTGCCACCAGCAGAGAGGGGCGCAACGAGCAGTTCTTC. Translated, it gives CATSREGRNEQFF.

This clonotype has a handful of counts. The rearrangement joins TRBV19 to TRBJ1-1; D remains ambiguous. Germline V gene sequence: CDR1 LNHDA, CDR2 SQIVND (reference sequence). Trimming pared 3 bases from V and 1 base from J, leaving 9 bases between. The CDR3 consists of 14 residues. The chain's CDR3 is CASSIGGANTEAFF. The CDR3 bases are TGTGCCAGTAGTATCGGAGGAGCGAACACTGAAGCTTTCTTT.

The V gene is TRBV20-1, the J gene TRBJ2-1, with 9 positions matching TRBD1. CDR1 is DFQATT and CDR2 is SNEGSKA in the germline V gene (reference sequence). The V and J ends lost 3 bases and 1 base, in that order; junction bases with no gene match: 4. This CDR3 contains 15 residues. The chain's CDR3 is CSASWTGDSYNEQFF. For the CDR3, the DNA is TGCAGTGCTAGTTGGACAGGGGATTCCTACAATGAGCAGTTCTTC.

The V and J genes are TRBV28 and TRBJ2-2; 8 bases line up with TRBD2. The V segment lost 6 bases and the J segment 9 bases; nucleotides outside the gene matches: 12. Per germline, CDR1 MDHEN and CDR2 SYDVKM. The CDR3 spans 15 residues. DNA for the CDR3: TGTGCCAGCAGCGCCAAGCGGGGGAGTCTCCGGGAGCTGTTTTTT. This sequence encodes CASSAKRGSLRELFF.

This clonotype was detected only a few times. This chain connects TRBV7-8 to TRBJ2-1, with 7 bases fitting TRBD1. V shed 2 bases, J shed 8 bases, and the junction held 15 bases outside the gene matches. Germline-derived CDR1 and CDR2 are SGHVS and FQNEAQ. This CDR3 comprises 17 residues. The CDR3 DNA reads as TGTGCCAGCAGCTTAATGGGACAGAGGCTTGCGGTGGATGAGCAGTTCTTC. This codes for CASSLMGQRLAVDEQFF. The full variable domain, rest sourced from reference TRBV7-8 and TRBJ2-1, is GAGVSQSPRYKVAKRGQDVALRCDPISGHVSLFWYQQALGQGPEFLTYFQNEAQLDKSGLPSDRFFAERPEGSVSTLKIQRTQQEDSAVYLCASSLMGQRLAVDEQFFGPGTRLTVL.

There are many counts of this clonotype. The chain is built from TRBV5-1 and TRBJ2-2; D is possibly TRBD2 (5 bases). The V gene's germline CDR1 is SGHRS and CDR2 YFSETQ. The CDR3 has 14 amino acids. V was shortened by 2 bases and J by 3 bases, with 8 bases between the two germline ends. The CDR3 DNA is TGCGCCAGCAGCTTTACCGGGGACACCGGGGAGCTGTTTTTT. Residues: CASSFTGDTGELFF.

The V gene is TRBV29-1, the J gene TRBJ2-1; 7 bases agree with TRBD2. The ends lost 4 bases at V and 5 bases at J; junction bases unmatched: 11. Germline V gives CDR1 SQVTM, CDR2 ANQGSEA. CDR3 size: 15 residues. The CDR3: CSVGFMLAEDNEQFF. CDR3 coding DNA: TGCAGCGTTGGGTTTATGCTAGCGGAAGACAATGAGCAGTTCTTC.

The J gene is TRBJ2-2, the V gene TRBV29-1; TRBD1 matches at 10 bases. This CDR3 has 12 residues. Losses at the gene ends were 7 bases for V and 9 bases for J; bases not matched to a gene: 5. Germline loops: CDR1 SQVTM, CDR2 ANQGSEA. The CDR3 is CSARTGGWELFF. DNA of the CDR3: TGCAGCGCCCGGACAGGGGGTTGGGAGCTGTTTTTT.